Listed below are T cell receptor beta chains from one sample, sequenced in a study of CD8 T cells in ankylosing spondylitis. TCRdb reprocessed the 5' RACE reads via MiXCR and lists one record per CDR3 protein. The sample has 30,000 to 35,000 distinct CDR3 sequences, more than 30% seen once; the top ten hold under 50%. Sequencing used synovial fluid, either unsorted or a sorted T cell fraction (not recorded which). All receptors come from a male donor with ankylosing spondylitis. Each CDR3 is given with its conserved first and last residue. Fields, in order: D gene, J gene, clone size, V gene, CDR3 protein, CDR3 DNA. D genes are given only for firm matches. Size values are once, few and many counts, or a class for expanded clones, and some rows have none.

d_call: TRBD1
j_call: TRBJ1-2
clone_size: once
v_call: TRBV9
cdr3_aa: CASSPRTGELGGYTF
cdr3_nt: TGTGCCAGCAGCCCCCGCACAGGGGAGCTCGGTGGCTACACCTTC

d_call: .
j_call: TRBJ1-2
clone_size: few
v_call: TRBV30
cdr3_aa: CAYIYTGFYGYTF
cdr3_nt: TGTGCCTACATTTATACGGGGTTCTATGGCTACACCTTC

d_call: TRBD1
j_call: TRBJ2-7
clone_size: .
v_call: TRBV29-1
cdr3_aa: CSVGGMTGRGEQYF
cdr3_nt: TGCAGCGTTGGAGGGATGACAGGGAGAGGCGAGCAGTACTTC

d_call: TRBD1
j_call: TRBJ1-1
clone_size: .
v_call: TRBV20-1
cdr3_aa: CSARDKQGGRWNTEAFF
cdr3_nt: TGCAGTGCTAGAGATAAGCAGGGGGGTCGGTGGAACACTGAAGCTTTCTTT

d_call: .
j_call: TRBJ1-1
clone_size: once
v_call: TRBV19
cdr3_aa: CASSFGTLNTEAFF
cdr3_nt: TGTGCCAGTAGTTTTGGGACTTTGAACACTGAAGCTTTCTTT

d_call: .
j_call: TRBJ1-2
clone_size: many
v_call: TRBV4-2
cdr3_aa: CASSQEGWGGAQYGYTF
cdr3_nt: TGTGCCAGCAGCCAAGAGGGATGGGGGGGCGCTCAGTATGGCTACACCTTC

d_call: TRBD2
j_call: TRBJ2-1
clone_size: .
v_call: TRBV10-3
cdr3_aa: CAISETSGDNEQFF
cdr3_nt: TGTGCCATCAGTGAGACTAGCGGGGACAATGAGCAGTTCTTC

d_call: .
j_call: TRBJ2-1
clone_size: .
v_call: TRBV19
cdr3_aa: CASSVGLGEQFF
cdr3_nt: TGTGCCAGTAGTGTCGGATTGGGGGAGCAGTTCTTC

d_call: TRBD1
j_call: TRBJ1-1
clone_size: few
v_call: TRBV19
cdr3_aa: CASSAGQETNTEAFF
cdr3_nt: TGTGCCAGTAGTGCTGGACAGGAGACGAACACTGAAGCTTTCTTT

d_call: TRBD1
j_call: TRBJ1-2
clone_size: few
v_call: TRBV7-9
cdr3_aa: CASSFGTEISHGGYTF
cdr3_nt: TGTGCCAGCAGCTTCGGGACAGAGATTTCGCATGGAGGCTACACCTTC

d_call: .
j_call: TRBJ1-3
clone_size: .
v_call: TRBV19
cdr3_aa: CASRPGLRGNTIYF
cdr3_nt: TGTGCCAGTAGACCGGGACTCCGAGGAAACACCATATATTTT

d_call: TRBD1
j_call: TRBJ2-1
clone_size: .
v_call: TRBV3-1
cdr3_aa: CASSYRDRGLTAEQFF
cdr3_nt: TGTGCCAGCAGCTACAGGGACAGGGGGCTAACGGCTGAGCAGTTCTTC

d_call: TRBD1
j_call: TRBJ1-2
clone_size: few
v_call: TRBV7-2
cdr3_aa: CASSLVGGTPYDGYTF
cdr3_nt: TGTGCCAGCAGCTTAGTAGGGGGCACCCCCTACGATGGCTACACCTTC

d_call: .
j_call: TRBJ1-1
clone_size: .
v_call: TRBV27
cdr3_aa: CASTKQMNTEAFF
cdr3_nt: TGTGCCAGCACTAAACAGATGAACACTGAAGCTTTCTTT

d_call: .
j_call: TRBJ1-6
clone_size: few
v_call: TRBV15
cdr3_aa: CATSSRPEINSPLHF
cdr3_nt: TGTGCCACCAGCAGCCGACCGGAGATTAATTCACCCCTCCACTTT

d_call: .
j_call: TRBJ1-2
clone_size: few
v_call: TRBV29-1
cdr3_aa: CSVQREGFGYGYTF
cdr3_nt: TGCAGCGTTCAGAGGGAGGGATTTGGCTATGGCTACACCTTC

d_call: .
j_call: TRBJ1-1
clone_size: .
v_call: TRBV27
cdr3_aa: CASRTGPTEAFF
cdr3_nt: TGTGCCAGCAGAACAGGACCCACTGAAGCTTTCTTT

d_call: TRBD2
j_call: TRBJ2-1
clone_size: .
v_call: TRBV29-1
cdr3_aa: CSVAAGAGEQFF
cdr3_nt: TGCAGCGTGGCAGCGGGAGCAGGTGAGCAGTTCTTC

d_call: .
j_call: TRBJ1-2
clone_size: .
v_call: TRBV14
cdr3_aa: CASSQLGYSYGYTF
cdr3_nt: TGTGCCAGCAGCCAACTGGGCTATTCCTATGGCTACACCTTC

d_call: .
j_call: TRBJ2-5
clone_size: .
v_call: TRBV19
cdr3_aa: CASRNGETQYF
cdr3_nt: TGTGCCAGTAGGAATGGGGAGACCCAGTACTTC

d_call: .
j_call: TRBJ2-2
clone_size: many
v_call: TRBV25-1
cdr3_aa: CASRDTGELFF
cdr3_nt: TGTGCCAGCAGGGACACCGGGGAGCTGTTTTTT

d_call: .
j_call: TRBJ2-1
clone_size: .
v_call: TRBV15
cdr3_aa: CATINSSYNEQFF
cdr3_nt: TGTGCCACCATAAACAGCTCCTACAATGAGCAGTTCTTC

d_call: .
j_call: TRBJ1-2
clone_size: many
v_call: TRBV10-2
cdr3_aa: CASSEQGFRYGYTF
cdr3_nt: TGCGCCAGCAGTGAGCAGGGGTTCCGCTATGGCTACACCTTC

d_call: .
j_call: TRBJ2-2
clone_size: few
v_call: TRBV3-1
cdr3_aa: CASSKRDNNAGELFF
cdr3_nt: TGTGCCAGCAGCAAAAGGGACAATAACGCCGGGGAGCTGTTTTTT

d_call: TRBD2
j_call: TRBJ2-7
clone_size: few
v_call: TRBV28
cdr3_aa: CASSYGLAGESSYEQYF
cdr3_nt: TGTGCCAGCAGCTACGGACTAGCGGGAGAGAGCTCCTACGAGCAGTACTTC

d_call: TRBD1
j_call: TRBJ1-5
clone_size: few
v_call: TRBV11-2
cdr3_aa: CASSPGTGQDEPQHF
cdr3_nt: TGTGCCAGCAGCCCCGGGACAGGGCAGGATGAGCCCCAGCATTTT

d_call: .
j_call: TRBJ1-2
clone_size: once
v_call: TRBV19
cdr3_aa: CASSPERVYGYTF
cdr3_nt: TGTGCCAGTAGCCCGGAAAGGGTCTATGGCTACACCTTC